The clone carrying this T cell receptor (beta chain) was counted a single time. The sample belongs to a study of OX40 agonist ivuxolimab in advanced cancers. Germline-derived CDR1 and CDR2 are SGHTA and FQGNSA. Trimming stripped 4 bases from V and 6 bases from J, with 12 bases between. The CDR3 spans 13 residues. Method: immunoSEQ multiplex PCR; TCRdb's copy keeps in-frame clones and lacks some. The sample shows 90,000 or so clones, about 89% of them seen only once. This rearrangement joins TRBV7-2 to TRBJ1-2; D might be TRBD1 (6 bases). The sequencing here drew on CD4+ or CD8+ T cells sorted from blood, taken in a trial of the OX40 agonist ivuxolimab. The origin of this receptor is an adult with an advanced solid tumor such as melanoma, head and neck, liver or kidney cancer. The CDR3 spells CASSSGQRHGYTF. The CDR3 DNA sequence: TGTGCCAGCAGCTCCGGACAGCGCCATGGCTACACCTTC.